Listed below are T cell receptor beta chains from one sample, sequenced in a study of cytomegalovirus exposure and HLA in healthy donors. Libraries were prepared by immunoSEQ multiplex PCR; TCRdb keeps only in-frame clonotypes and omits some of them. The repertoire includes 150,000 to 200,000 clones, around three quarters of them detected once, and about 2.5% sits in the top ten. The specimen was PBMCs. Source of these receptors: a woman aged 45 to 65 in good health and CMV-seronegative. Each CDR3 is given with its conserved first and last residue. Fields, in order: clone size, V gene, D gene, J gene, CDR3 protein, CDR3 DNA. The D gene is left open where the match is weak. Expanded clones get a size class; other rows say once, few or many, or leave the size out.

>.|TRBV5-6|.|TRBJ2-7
CASSPISLEGDEQYF
TGTGCCAGCAGCCCCATCTCTCTGGAAGGGGACGAGCAGTACTTC
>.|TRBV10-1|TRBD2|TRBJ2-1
CASSEGGETWFF
TGCGCCAGCAGTGAGGGGGGGGAGACGTGGTTCTTC
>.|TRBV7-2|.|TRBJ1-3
CASSPRLGETSTIYF
TGTGCCAGCAGCCCCCGCTTAGGGGAAACGAGCACCATATATTTT
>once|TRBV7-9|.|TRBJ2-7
CASSLASGLAYEQYF
TGTGCCAGCAGCTTAGCGTCGGGACTGGCCTACGAGCAGTACTTC
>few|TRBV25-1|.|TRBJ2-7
CASSDQDYSYEQYF
TGTGCCAGCAGTGACCAGGACTACTCCTACGAGCAGTACTTC
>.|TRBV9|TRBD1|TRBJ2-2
CASSVLTGDTGELFF
TGTGCCAGCAGCGTATTGACAGGGGACACCGGGGAGCTGTTTTTT
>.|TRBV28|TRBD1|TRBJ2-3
CASSPDRGGTDTQYF
TGTGCCAGCAGCCCGGACAGGGGCGGCACAGATACGCAGTATTTT
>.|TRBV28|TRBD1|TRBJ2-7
CASSIGTAGSYEQYF
TGTGCCAGCAGTATAGGGACAGCAGGATCCTACGAGCAGTACTTC
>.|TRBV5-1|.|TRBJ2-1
CASSLAGMGNEQFF
TGCGCCAGCAGCTTGGCGGGGATGGGCAATGAGCAGTTCTTC
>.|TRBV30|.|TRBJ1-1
CAWSFGVNTEAFF
TGTGCCTGGAGTTTCGGGGTGAACACTGAAGCTTTCTTT